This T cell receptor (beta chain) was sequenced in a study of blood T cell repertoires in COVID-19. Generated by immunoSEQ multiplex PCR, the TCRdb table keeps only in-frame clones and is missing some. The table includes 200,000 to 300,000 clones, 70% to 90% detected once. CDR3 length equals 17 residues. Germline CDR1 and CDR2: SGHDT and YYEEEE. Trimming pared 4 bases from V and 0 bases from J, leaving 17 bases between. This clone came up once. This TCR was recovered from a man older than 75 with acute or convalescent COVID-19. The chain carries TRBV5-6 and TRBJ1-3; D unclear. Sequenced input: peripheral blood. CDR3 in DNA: TGTGCCAGCAGCCAAACGGGATCGATTTACTCTGGAAACACCATATATTTT. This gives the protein CASSQTGSIYSGNTIYF.